Listed below are T cell receptor beta chains from one sample, sequenced in a study of radiotherapy plus CTLA-4 blockade in lung cancer. TCRdb's table, derived via immunoSEQ multiplex PCR, lists solely in-frame clones and lacks some. This table holds tens of thousands of clones, 87% found once. Source: peripheral blood, taken from a patient treated with radiotherapy plus ipilimumab. The receptors were sampled from a human donor with non-small cell lung cancer that progressed on radiotherapy plus ipilimumab. Each CDR3 is given with its conserved first and last residue. The D gene is left open where the match is weak. Rows may omit the clone size; those that give it use once, few, many or a size class.

v_call	clone_size	d_call	j_call	cdr3_aa	cdr3_nt
TRBV28	.	.	TRBJ2-5	CASRKRETQYF	TGTGCCAGCAGGAAACGGGAGACCCAGTACTTC
TRBV5-4	.	TRBD2	TRBJ2-1	CAISKRTSASSYNEQFF	TGTGCCATATCAAAAAGGACTAGCGCTAGCTCCTACAATGAGCAGTTCTTC
TRBV9	.	.	TRBJ1-1	CASSSTETNTEAFF	TGTGCCAGCAGCTCTACAGAAACGAACACTGAAGCTTTCTTT
TRBV4-1	.	TRBD1	TRBJ1-2	CASSQGSGQANYGYTF	TGCGCCAGCAGCCAAGGTTCTGGACAGGCTAACTATGGCTACACCTTC
TRBV7-9	.	.	TRBJ2-7	CASSDGTTSYEQYF	TGTGCCAGCAGCGATGGGACAACCTCATACGAGCAGTACTTC
TRBV11-3	.	.	TRBJ1-1	CASSLVPGTEAFF	TGTGCCAGCAGCTTAGTTCCCGGGACTGAAGCTTTCTTT
TRBV7-2	.	.	TRBJ2-2	CASSQGGNTGELFF	TGTGCCAGCAGCCAAGGGGGAAACACCGGGGAGCTGTTTTTT
TRBV4-1	.	.	TRBJ2-1	CASSPGLNEQFF	TGCGCCAGCAGCCCCGGACTAAACGAGCAGTTCTTC
TRBV6-1	.	.	TRBJ2-7	CASKDYEQYF	TGTGCCAGCAAGGACTACGAGCAGTACTTC
TRBV9	few	.	TRBJ2-2	CASSVVLTGGELFF	TGTGCCAGCAGCGTAGTTCTAACAGGGGGGGAGCTGTTTTTT
TRBV19	.	.	TRBJ1-5	CASTRENSNQPQHF	TGTGCCAGCACCCGGGAAAATAGCAATCAGCCCCAGCATTTT
TRBV11-2	.	.	TRBJ1-2	CASSSTGNYGYTF	TGTGCCAGCAGCTCAACAGGGAACTATGGCTACACCTTC
TRBV7-9	few	.	TRBJ2-7	CASSFSSYEQYF	TGTGCCAGCAGCTTCAGTTCCTACGAGCAGTACTTC
TRBV5-4	.	.	TRBJ2-4	CASSAVGSRGENIQYF	TGTGCCAGCAGCGCGGTAGGATCCAGGGGGGAAAACATTCAGTACTTC
TRBV29-1	.	TRBD2	TRBJ2-1	CSVPRGAGGRYEQFF	TGCAGCGTTCCTCGAGGGGCGGGAGGGAGATATGAGCAGTTCTTC
TRBV19	.	TRBD2	TRBJ2-6	CASSSGLAYHSGANVLTF	TGTGCCAGTAGTTCGGGACTAGCGTACCACTCTGGGGCCAACGTCCTGACTTTC
TRBV28	.	.	TRBJ1-2	CASSRHGYTF	TGTGCCAGCAGTAGACACGGCTACACCTTC
TRBV30	.	.	TRBJ2-3	CAWAYASTDTQYF	TGTGCCTGGGCCTACGCTAGCACAGATACGCAGTATTTT
TRBV7-8	.	.	TRBJ2-1	CASSLVRVYPYNEQFF	TGTGCCAGCAGCTTAGTTAGGGTATACCCTTACAATGAGCAGTTCTTC
TRBV28	.	.	TRBJ1-5	CASSINYGRARQPQHF	TGTGCCAGCAGTATTAATTACGGTAGAGCTAGGCAGCCCCAGCATTTT
TRBV12-2	.	.	TRBJ2-2	CASRLAGPPNTGELFF	TGTGCAAGTCGCTTAGCGGGTCCTCCCAACACCGGGGAGCTGTTTTTT
TRBV28	.	.	TRBJ1-5	CASSPRRAGLPQPQHF	TGTGCCAGCAGTCCCCGTCGGGCGGGGCTCCCTCAGCCCCAGCATTTT
TRBV11-1	many	TRBD1	TRBJ2-5	CASSLTSDREETQYF	TGTGCCAGCAGCTTAACCTCAGACAGGGAAGAGACCCAGTACTTC
TRBV28	.	.	TRBJ2-7	CASGKKGGAYEQYF	TGTGCCAGCGGAAAAAAGGGGGGGGCCTACGAGCAGTACTTC
TRBV27	.	TRBD1	TRBJ2-1	CASRPLLTGYNEQFF	TGTGCCAGCAGACCTCTGTTGACAGGGTACAATGAGCAGTTCTTC
TRBV7-3	.	.	TRBJ2-1	CASSFGTGYNEQFF	TGTGCCAGCAGCTTTGGGACTGGGTACAATGAGCAGTTCTTC
TRBV5-4	once	TRBD1	TRBJ1-2	CASTIRQGTNYGYTF	TGTGCCAGCACCATTCGACAGGGGACTAACTATGGCTACACCTTC
TRBV7-9	once	.	TRBJ2-2	CASSPLGTNTGELFF	TGTGCCAGCAGCCCCCTGGGGACAAACACCGGGGAGCTGTTTTTT
TRBV5-1	.	.	TRBJ1-3	CASSLGQSLGNTIYF	TGCGCCAGCAGCTTGGGGCAGAGTCTTGGAAACACCATATATTTT
TRBV28	few	TRBD1	TRBJ2-7	CASSRDRGMSYEQYF	TGTGCCAGCAGCCGGGACAGGGGGATGTCCTACGAGCAGTACTTC
TRBV30	.	TRBD2	TRBJ2-7	CAWSVKREVAPEQYF	TGTGCCTGGAGTGTAAAACGGGAGGTGGCTCCCGAGCAGTACTTC
TRBV5-1	.	TRBD1	TRBJ1-3	CASSRTGASGNTIYF	TGCGCCAGCAGCCGAACAGGGGCCTCTGGAAACACCATATATTTT
TRBV25-1	.	TRBD2	TRBJ2-3	CASSRLAGSTDTQYF	TGTGCCAGCAGTCGACTAGCGGGAAGCACAGATACGCAGTATTTT
TRBV4-1	.	.	TRBJ2-7	CASSQDSGVVYEQYF	TGCGCCAGCAGCCAAGACTCGGGGGTTGTTTACGAGCAGTACTTC
TRBV29-1	.	.	TRBJ2-3	CSVDGFGYTDTQYF	TGCAGCGTTGATGGGTTCGGATACACAGATACGCAGTATTTT
TRBV9	.	TRBD1	TRBJ2-1	CASSVTGLGLNEQFF	TGTGCCAGCAGCGTGACAGGGTTAGGCCTCAATGAGCAGTTCTTC
TRBV9	.	.	TRBJ2-5	CASSVAGSARSETQYF	TGTGCCAGCAGCGTTGCCGGGAGCGCACGATCTGAGACCCAGTACTTC
TRBV5-1	.	.	TRBJ1-4	CASSLEFGTKAEKLFF	TGCGCCAGCAGCTTGGAGTTTGGGACGAAGGCGGAAAAACTGTTTTTT
TRBV5-4	.	.	TRBJ1-1	CASSSIGMNTEAFF	TGTGCCAGCAGCTCTATTGGGATGAACACTGAAGCTTTCTTT
TRBV5-1	.	.	TRBJ1-3	CASSPGADGNTIYF	TGCGCCAGCAGCCCGGGGGCGGACGGAAACACCATATATTTT
TRBV28	.	.	TRBJ1-1	CASTEGGIIVNTEAFF	TGTGCCAGCACCGAGGGGGGGATTATAGTGAACACTGAAGCTTTCTTT
TRBV29-1	.	.	TRBJ1-1	CSVSGGTEAFF	TGCAGCGTTAGTGGGGGCACTGAAGCTTTCTTT